The 27 T cell receptor beta chains below were found in one sample sequenced in a study of shared clonotypes between healthy human individuals. Data came from immunoSEQ multiplex PCR; TCRdb stores just in-frame clones and leaves some out. The sample shows 1.6 million or so clones, approximately 98.5% of them seen only once. The specimen was naive CD4+ T cells sorted from blood. Sample subset: CD45RA+ positively selected. The origin of the receptors is a man aged 30-40 years in good health.

This chain links TRBV29-1 with TRBJ2-7; 11 nucleotides line up with TRBD2. V was clipped by 0 bases and J by 4 bases; unmatched bases: 11. The CDR3 contains 17 residues. The germline gives CDR1 SQVTM, CDR2 ANQGSEA. Here the CDR3 DNA reads TGCAGCGTTGAAGAGCGGCGACTAGCGGGGTTTGTTTACGAGCAGTACTTC. Residues: CSVEERRLAGFVYEQYF.

The CDR3 loop is CASSRHSVSTDTQYF. Here the CDR3 DNA reads TGTGCCAGCAGTAGACACTCCGTTAGCACAGATACGCAGTATTTT. The V gene is TRBV6-5, the J gene TRBJ2-3, with D hard to call. This CDR3 region has 15 residues. Trimming shortened V by 5 bases and J by 0 bases, and 12 bases separated the two germline ends. From germline, CDR1 is MNHEY and CDR2 SVGAGI.

The chain couples TRBV27 to TRBJ2-1; no clear D. Trimming stripped 5 bases from V and 10 bases from J, with 15 bases between. The germline gives CDR1 MNHEY, CDR2 SMNVEV (reference sequence). The CDR3 runs 13 residues. In nucleotides, the CDR3 is TGTGCCAGCAGTCCCATCGTCGAGCGAGAGCAGTTCTTC. This codes for CASSPIVEREQFF.

This rearrangement joins TRBV7-9 to TRBJ1-1; D is perhaps TRBD1 (6 bases). This CDR3 has 18 residues. The V end was cut by 5 bases, the J end by 0 bases, with 22 bases between. Germline CDR1 and CDR2: SEHNR and FQNEAQ (reference sequence). The CDR3 coding sequence is TGTGCCAGCAGCCCGACCGGACAGTCGTTTTCCTTGAACACTGAAGCTTTCTTT. It encodes CASSPTGQSFSLNTEAFF.

V and J are TRBV11-2 and TRBJ1-5, with D unresolved. Germline values: CDR1 SGHAT, CDR2 FQNNGV. The CDR3 sequence is 14 residues long. V dropped 5 bases and J dropped 6 bases, with 14 bases sitting between them. DNA for the CDR3: TGTGCCAGCAGCCCCGGTGAGGGCCTTCAGCCCCAGCATTTT. This translates into CASSPGEGLQPQHF. Together with reference TRBV11-2 and TRBJ1-5, the CDR3 gives the full variable domain: EAGVAQSPRYKIIEKRQSVAFWCNPISGHATLYWYQQILGQGPKLLIQFQNNGVVDDSQLPKDRFSAERLKGVDSTLKIQPAKLEDSAVYLCASSPGEGLQPQHFGDGTRLSIL.

This chain connects TRBV27 to TRBJ2-3; D unresolved. Germline assignment: CDR1 MNHEY and CDR2 SMNVEV (reference sequence). The CDR3 has 14 amino acids. Trimming left V 6 bases short and J 6 bases short, with 16 bases between. This CDR3 reads CASRDIPPRDTQYF. The CDR3 bases are TGTGCCAGCAGAGATATCCCCCCCCGTGATACGCAGTATTTT.

This chain uses TRBV9 with TRBJ2-5; D is unclear. Looked up from germline, CDR1 is SGDLS and CDR2 is YYNGEE. This CDR3 contains 15 residues. Between the trimmed V and J ends, which lost 0 bases and 2 bases, there was a span of 11 bases. The CDR3 coding sequence is TGTGCCAGCAGCGTAGGCCCGGCCAGTCAAGAGACCCAGTACTTC. Its translation: CASSVGPASQETQYF.

The chain has TRBV5-6 and TRBJ2-7; D not resolved. Looked up from germline, CDR1 is SGHDT and CDR2 is YYEEEE. The CDR3 totals 11 residues. Trimming left V 1 base short and J 5 bases short, with 4 bases between. The CDR3 DNA reads TGTGCCAGCAGCTTGAAGGACGAGCAGTACTTC. Its protein is CASSLKDEQYF.

The chain's CDR3 is CASSLAGSVYEQYF. The CDR3 DNA reads as TGTGCCAGCAGTTTAGCAGGTTCGGTCTACGAGCAGTACTTC. The chain couples TRBV28 to TRBJ2-7, with D hard to call. The length of the CDR3 is 14 residues. The V gene lost 2 bases and the J gene lost 3 bases, with 11 bases spanning the gap. The germline CDR1 and CDR2 sequences are MDHEN and SYDVKM.

As regards this clone: The same CDR3 can be traced to other DNA sequences in this sample. The V and J genes are TRBV6-5 and TRBJ2-2; TRBD1 aligns across 7 bases. Germline-derived CDR1 and CDR2 are MNHEY and SVGAGI. The CDR3 spans 15 residues. V lost 6 bases, J lost 0 bases, and 4 bases stayed unmatched. For the CDR3, the DNA is TGTGCCAGCAGGACCGGGACAGCGAACACCGGGGAGCTGTTTTTT. Its protein is CASRTGTANTGELFF.

This chain joins TRBV5-1 and TRBJ2-1; D is perhaps TRBD2 (7 bases). Trimming cost V 4 bases and J 5 bases, with 16 bases left between them. The CDR3 has 15 amino acids. Germline V gives CDR1 SGHRS, CDR2 YFSETQ. The DNA for the CDR3 is TGCGCCAGCAGCAGGGGGGGACCCCTGAACAATGAGCAGTTCTTC. Translated, it gives CASSRGGPLNNEQFF.

This chain joins TRBV28 and TRBJ1-1; D is uncertain. CDR1 is MDHEN, CDR2 SYDVKM, per germline. Trimming cost V 2 bases and J 9 bases, with 10 bases left between them. The CDR3 has 12 amino acids. The CDR3 sequence is CASSLAGSQAFF. The CDR3 DNA sequence: TGTGCCAGCAGTTTAGCCGGCTCACAAGCTTTCTTT.

The chain has TRBV7-9 and TRBJ1-1; D perhaps matches TRBD1 (5 bases). V dropped 5 bases and J dropped 3 bases, with 16 bases sitting between them. There are 15 residues in the CDR3. CDR1 is SEHNR and CDR2 is FQNEAQ in the germline V gene (reference sequence). CDR3 amino acids: CASSNRDQSDTEAFF. The CDR3 region has the DNA TGTGCCAGCAGCAACCGGGACCAATCTGACACTGAAGCTTTCTTT.

V is TRBV19 and J is TRBJ2-1, with D perhaps TRBD1 (5 bases). CDR3 length: 13 amino acids. The germline CDR1 and CDR2 sequences are LNHDA and SQIVND (reference sequence). V was clipped by 9 bases and J by 0 bases, with 9 bases between them. DNA for the CDR3: TGTGCCAGCTCGGACAACTCCTACAATGAGCAGTTCTTC. It yields the protein CASSDNSYNEQFF.

This chain uses TRBV5-6 with TRBJ2-7; the D call may be TRBD1 or TRBD2 (5 bases each). The CDR3 consists of 17 residues. V lost 4 bases to trimming and J lost 7 bases, with 27 bases between them. Germline CDR1 reads SGHDT; CDR2 reads YYEEEE. The CDR3 spells CASSRWAGGGQRGEQYF. CDR3 coding DNA: TGTGCCAGCAGCCGGTGGGCGGGTGGAGGTCAAAGGGGAGAGCAGTACTTC.

J is TRBJ2-5 and V is TRBV7-2; 8 nucleotides align to TRBD2. This CDR3 has 15 amino acids. V lost 5 bases, J lost 3 bases, and 8 bases stayed unmatched. Germline CDR1 is SGHTA and CDR2 is FQGNSA. This chain's CDR3 is CASSPKSSGEETQYF. CDR3 in DNA: TGTGCCAGCAGCCCTAAAAGTAGCGGGGAAGAGACCCAGTACTTC.

V usage is TRBV27 and J usage is TRBJ2-5; TRBD1 or TRBD2 may be the D gene (5 bases each). Trimming shortened V by 6 bases and J by 5 bases, and 13 bases separated the two germline ends. This CDR3 is built from 13 residues. Germline V CDR1 and CDR2: MNHEY, SMNVEV (reference sequence). CDR3 loop: CASRRGDVETQYF. The CDR3 bases are TGTGCCAGCAGGAGAGGGGATGTGGAGACCCAGTACTTC.

The chain is built from TRBV28 and TRBJ1-4, with a tentative D call TRBD1 (6 bases). The CDR3 sequence is 14 residues long. With 6 bases removed from V and 10 bases from J, the gap between germline ends came to 18 bases. The germline V gene encodes CDR1 MDHEN and CDR2 SYDVKM. Here the CDR3 reads CASRPTGIIGKLFF. In DNA form, the CDR3 reads TGTGCCAGCAGGCCCACAGGGATTATTGGAAAACTGTTTTTT. The full variable domain, with the rest looked up from reference TRBV28 and TRBJ1-4, is DVKVTQSSRYLVKRTGEKVFLECVQDMDHENMFWYRQDPGLGLRLIYFSYDVKMKEKGDIPEGYSVSREKKERFSLILESASTNQTSMYLCASRPTGIIGKLFFGSGTQLSVL.

V usage is TRBV7-2 and J usage is TRBJ2-2; D is possibly TRBD2 (6 bases). The CDR3 consists of 13 residues. In germline, CDR1 is SGHTA, CDR2 FQGNSA. V was trimmed by 3 bases and J by 6 bases, leaving 8 bases between them. The CDR3: CASSFRDSGELFF. The CDR3 DNA reads TGTGCCAGCAGCTTTCGGGACTCCGGGGAGCTGTTTTTT. The entire variable domain, with the rest obtained from reference TRBV7-2 and TRBJ2-2, is as follows: GAGVSQSPSNKVTEKGKDVELRCDPISGHTALYWYRQSLGQGLEFLIYFQGNSAPDKSGLPSDRFSAERTGGSVSTLTIQRTQQEDSAVYLCASSFRDSGELFFGEGSRLTVL.

The V gene is TRBV5-6, the J gene TRBJ1-4; D ambiguous. This CDR3 has 15 residues. CDR1 and CDR2 (germline): SGHDT, YYEEEE. Deletions cut 3 bases from V and 7 bases from J, with 16 bases between. CDR3 coding DNA: TGTGCCAGCAGCTCGATTCGGGCCTCTGTTGAAAAACTGTTTTTT. Translation: CASSSIRASVEKLFF.

The chain carries TRBV6-6 and TRBJ2-3; no clear D gene. V dropped 5 bases and J dropped 7 bases, with 13 bases sitting between them. This CDR3 region has 13 residues. Germline V lookup: CDR1 MNHNY, CDR2 SVGAGI (reference sequence). This chain's CDR3 is CASSETVANTQYF. In DNA form, the CDR3 reads TGTGCCAGCAGTGAGACTGTCGCAAATACGCAGTATTTT.

V gene TRBV10-1 combines with J gene TRBJ2-2, with D hard to call. Germline-derived CDR1 and CDR2 are WNHNN and SYGVQD (reference sequence). This CDR3 region has 12 residues. Trimming removed 2 bases at V and 8 bases at J, with 6 bases between. This chain's CDR3 is CASSEPMGELFF. The CDR3 DNA sequence: TGCGCCAGCAGTGAGCCCATGGGGGAGCTGTTTTTT.

The rearrangement uses TRBV9 and TRBJ2-1; D is perhaps TRBD1 or TRBD2 (5 bases each). The CDR3 extends over 15 amino acids. CDR1 and CDR2 (germline): SGDLS, YYNGEE. Trimming left V 2 bases short and J 2 bases short, with 11 bases between. The CDR3 loop is CASSVGAEAYNEQFF. The DNA of the CDR3 is TGTGCCAGCAGCGTCGGGGCCGAAGCCTACAATGAGCAGTTCTTC.

V and J are TRBV6-4 and TRBJ2-1, with 9 bases identical to TRBD1. The CDR3 consists of 15 residues. Germline values: CDR1 MRHNA, CDR2 SNTAGT. Germline trimming cut 0 bases from V and 14 bases from J; bases unmatched to any gene: 11. This CDR3 is CASSDSRTGVPLKFF. For the CDR3, the DNA is TGTGCCAGCAGTGACTCAAGGACAGGGGTACCCCTAAAGTTCTTC.

This chain links TRBV5-1 with TRBJ2-1, with D maybe TRBD2 (7 bases). Germline V lookup: CDR1 SGHRS, CDR2 YFSETQ. The CDR3 runs to 17 residues. Trimming removed 3 bases from V and 0 bases from J, with 16 bases in between. The CDR3 DNA reads TGCGCCAGCAGCTCATTCAGGGGCGGGAGCTCCTACAATGAGCAGTTCTTC. Protein: CASSSFRGGSSYNEQFF.

V gene TRBV5-1 combines with J gene TRBJ1-1; no clear D. CDR1 is SGHRS and CDR2 is YFSETQ in the germline V gene. V dropped 0 bases and J dropped 3 bases, with 12 bases sitting between them. This CDR3 is built from 15 residues. CDR3: CASSLAVEVDTEAFF. Here the CDR3 DNA reads TGCGCCAGCAGCTTGGCCGTTGAGGTGGACACTGAAGCTTTCTTT.

J is TRBJ2-1 and V is TRBV5-5; no clear D. The CDR3 is 13 amino acids. Per the germline V gene, CDR1 is SGHKS and CDR2 is YYEKEE (reference sequence). The germline V and J ends were trimmed by 1 base and 6 bases, with 8 bases remaining between them. CDR3 loop: CASSLTVPNEQFF. The DNA for the CDR3 is TGTGCCAGCAGCTTGACGGTCCCCAATGAGCAGTTCTTC.